The next 12 T cell receptor beta chains were all read from a single sample in a study of CD8+CD57+ T cells in acquired aplastic anemia. Patients selected for sequencing had displayed CD8+CD57+ cell expansion by flow cytometry. Researchers used genomic DNA as the template to profile TCR beta VDJ and CDR3. TCRdb reanalysed the reads using MiXCR and keeps one entry per CDR3 protein. The sample has over 150,000 distinct CDR3 sequences, 71% seen once. The sequencing sample was made of sorted CD4+, CD8+, or CD8+CD57+ T cells (not recorded which) from PBMCs. These receptors were taken from a human donor with aplastic anemia.

The rearrangement uses TRBV24-1 and TRBJ2-2; D may be TRBD2 (6 bases). With 3 bases removed from V and 4 bases from J, the gap between germline ends came to 11 bases. CDR1 is KGHDR and CDR2 is SFDVKD in the germline V gene. The CDR3 is 15 amino acids. This CDR3 reads CATSDAGIPTGELFF. The CDR3 DNA follows: TGTGCCACCAGTGATGCGGGGATCCCCACCGGGGAGCTGTTTTTT.

This clonotype showed up just once. The chain combines TRBV2 with TRBJ2-7, with D unresolved. Trimming stripped 1 base from V and 0 bases from J, with 13 bases between. There are 16 residues in the CDR3. In germline, CDR1 is SNHLY, CDR2 FYNNEI. The CDR3 region is CASSEDEQYDSYEQYF. In DNA form, the CDR3 reads TGTGCCAGCAGTGAAGATGAACAGTATGACTCCTACGAGCAGTACTTC.

The J gene is TRBJ1-2, the V gene TRBV15; the D is unclear. V lost 2 bases, J lost 2 bases, and 9 bases lay in between. The CDR3 is made up of 14 amino acids. Germline loops: CDR1 LNHNV, CDR2 YYDKDF (reference sequence). The CDR3 sequence is CATSRNVDNYGYTF. For the CDR3, the DNA is TGTGCCACCAGCAGAAACGTAGACAACTATGGCTACACCTTC.

There are many counts of this clonotype. The gene calls are TRBV6-5 and TRBJ1-6; 7 bases line up with TRBD1. Trimming cost V 6 bases and J 5 bases; bases outside gene matches: 10. The CDR3 extends over 16 amino acids. Germline V gene lookup returns CDR1 MNHEY and CDR2 SVGAGI. The CDR3 reads CASRATGEPDNSPLHF. CDR3 bases: TGTGCCAGCAGAGCCACAGGGGAACCAGATAATTCACCCCTCCACTTT.

This chain uses TRBV10-3 with TRBJ1-1, with D maybe TRBD1 (5 bases). V was shortened by 7 bases and J by 4 bases, with 10 bases between the two germline ends. Per the germline V gene, CDR1 is ENHRY and CDR2 is SYGVKD. This CDR3 contains 12 residues. DNA for the CDR3: TGTGCCATCAAGGAGGGGAGCACTGAAGCTTTCTTT. Its protein product is CAIKEGSTEAFF.

The V call is TRBV7-9, the J call TRBJ1-1, with no clear D. The CDR3 consists of 14 residues. The V gene's germline CDR1 is SEHNR and CDR2 FQNEAQ (reference sequence). V was cut by 9 bases and J by 0 bases, with 14 bases left in between. In DNA, the CDR3 is TGTGCCAGTAGTGAGGGCAGTATGAACACTGAAGCTTTCTTT. Its protein product is CASSEGSMNTEAFF.

DNA for the CDR3: TGTGCCAGCAGTGATCGGGCCGGCGGGGAGCTGTTTTTT. Translated, it gives CASSDRAGGELFF. The chain uses TRBV25-1 and TRBJ2-2; D call uncertain. Germline values: CDR1 MGHDK, CDR2 SYGVNS. Trimming shortened V by 3 bases and J by 7 bases, and 9 bases separated the two germline ends. The CDR3 consists of 13 residues.

A note on this clonotype: One junction end does not reproduce the germline sequence, and a read error may be involved. This chain connects TRBV5-8 to TRBJ2-7, with D perhaps TRBD1 (5 bases). The CDR3 spans 14 residues. Germline V gives CDR1 SGHTS, CDR2 YDEGEE. The CDR3 spells CASSHGREGYEQYF. The DNA of the CDR3 is TGCGCCAGCAGCCATGGCAGGGAAGGGTACGAGCAGTACTTC.

This clonotype appeared once. As the CDR3 is not closed by the conserved phenylalanine or tryptophan, this likely results from a read error. V and J are TRBV7-6 and TRBJ2-7; tentative D call: TRBD2 (5 bases). Germline V lookup: CDR1 SGHVS, CDR2 FNYEAQ. The CDR3 totals 12 residues. CDR3 in amino acids: CAGSPGVGEQYL. The CDR3 nucleotides are TGTGCCGGCAGCCCCGGGGTGGGAGAGCAGTACTTA.

The chain's CDR3 is CSAREQGARRTEAFF. The CDR3 DNA sequence: TGCAGTGCTAGAGAACAGGGGGCGAGGAGGACTGAAGCTTTCTTT. The chain links TRBV20-1 to TRBJ1-1; 9 nucleotides agree with TRBD1. V shed 0 bases and J 5 bases; nucleotides not matched to a gene: 7. Germline V CDR1 and CDR2: DFQATT, SNEGSKA (reference sequence). The CDR3 length is 15 residues.

The chain links TRBV7-9 to TRBJ2-1; a possible D gene is TRBD2 (6 bases). V was clipped by 5 bases and J by 0 bases, with 14 bases between them. CDR1 is SEHNR, CDR2 FQNEAQ, per germline (reference sequence). The CDR3 loop spans 16 amino acids. Here the CDR3 reads CASSPRAGSSYNEQFF. The DNA for the CDR3 is TGTGCCAGCAGCCCCCGGGCGGGGAGCTCCTACAATGAGCAGTTCTTC.

V gene TRBV20-1 combines with J gene TRBJ2-3; TRBD1 matches 9 bases. Germline values: CDR1 DFQATT, CDR2 SNEGSKA (reference sequence). The CDR3 loop spans 13 amino acids. V lost 6 bases, J lost 3 bases, and 4 bases stayed unmatched. The CDR3 nucleotides are TGCAGTGCACGGGACAGGGTTACAGATACGCAGTATTTT. Residues: CSARDRVTDTQYF.